The 6 T cell receptor beta chains below come from one sample, sequenced in a study of CD8+ T cells in alopecia areata. cDNA prepared by RNA extraction and subsequent reverse transcription served as the template for sequencing. Data came from immunoSEQ multiplex PCR; TCRdb stores just in-frame clones and leaves some out. The table has 160,000 or so clones, less than 80% seen once; the top ten hold roughly 11%. Here the sequenced sample was CD8+ T cells sorted from blood, taken at week 0. These receptors all come from a human donor with alopecia areata.

The chain recombines TRBV6-5 with TRBJ1-1; a possible D gene is TRBD1 (6 bases). V gave up 5 bases and J gave up 1 base, with 11 bases separating them. The CDR3 length is 14 residues. In germline, CDR1 is MNHEY, CDR2 SVGAGI. The CDR3 nucleotides are TGTGCCAGCAGTCCGGGGACAAGGAACACTGAAGCTTTCTTT. It translates to CASSPGTRNTEAFF.

Of note for this clone: Other nucleotide sequences in the sample specify the same CDR3. The chain employs TRBV5-1 and TRBJ2-7; no definite D call. Trimming took off 0 bases at V and 3 bases at J, with 7 bases between the two ends. CDR1 and CDR2 (germline): SGHRS, YFSETQ. The CDR3 has 13 amino acids. CDR3 sequence reads: CASSLASDYEQYF. CDR3 coding DNA: TGCGCCAGCAGCTTGGCATCTGACTACGAGCAGTACTTC.

Within the sample, this clone is medium-sized. The J gene is TRBJ2-4, the V gene TRBV2; unclear D gene. CDR3 length equals 14 residues. CDR1 and CDR2 (germline): SNHLY, FYNNEI. V was trimmed by 3 bases and J by 4 bases, leaving 10 bases between them. As DNA, the CDR3 is TGTGCCAGCAGTGACTCAGATGGGAAAAACATTCAGTACTTC. Amino acids: CASSDSDGKNIQYF.

V usage is TRBV23-1 and J usage is TRBJ2-6; D is unclear. TRBV23-1 is an open reading frame, and its role is uncertain. The V end lost 0 bases, the J end lost 0 bases, and 12 bases lay between the germline ends. The CDR3 extends over 18 amino acids. CDR3 DNA: TGCGCCAGCAGTCAATCTGGGCAGGCCAACTCTGGGGCCAACGTCCTGACTTTC. It codes for CASSQSGQANSGANVLTF.

This rearrangement joins TRBV27 to TRBJ2-3; a weak D match, TRBD1 (6 bases). In germline, CDR1 is MNHEY, CDR2 SMNVEV (reference sequence). Trimming took 7 bases from V and 0 from J, leaving 17 bases between them. The CDR3 is 16 residues long. The CDR3 protein is CASTGGSQTSTDTQYF. The CDR3 DNA sequence: TGTGCCAGCACTGGGGGCAGTCAGACTAGCACAGATACGCAGTATTTT.

The chain combines TRBV6-5 with TRBJ2-7, with TRBD1 as a possible D gene (6 bases). This CDR3 spans 13 amino acids. V was cut by 2 bases and J by 4 bases, with 9 bases left in between. Germline CDR1 and CDR2: MNHEY and SVGAGI. The CDR3 nucleotides are TGTGCCAGCAGTTACGCGCAGGGGTACGAGCAGTACTTC. It encodes CASSYAQGYEQYF.